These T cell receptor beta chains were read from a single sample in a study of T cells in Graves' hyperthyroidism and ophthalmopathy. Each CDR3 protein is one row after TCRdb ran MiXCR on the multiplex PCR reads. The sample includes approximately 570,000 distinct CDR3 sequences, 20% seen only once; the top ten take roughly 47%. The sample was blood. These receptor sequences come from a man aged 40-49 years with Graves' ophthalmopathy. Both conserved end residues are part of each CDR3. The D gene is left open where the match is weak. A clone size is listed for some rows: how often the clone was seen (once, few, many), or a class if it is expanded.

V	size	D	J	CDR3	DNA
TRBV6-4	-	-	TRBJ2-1	CASRNPGANYYNEQFF	TGTGCCAGCAGGAACCCAGGGGCGAATTACTACAATGAGCAGTTCTTC
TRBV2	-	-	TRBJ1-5	CASSPDSINQPQHF	TGTGCCAGCAGCCCGGACAGCATCAATCAGCCCCAGCATTTT
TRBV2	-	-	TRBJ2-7	CASSAESGHGEQYF	TGTGCCAGCAGTGCAGAGAGCGGTCACGGAGAGCAGTACTTC
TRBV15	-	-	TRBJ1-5	CATSRDLGAGVNQPQHF	TGTGCCACCAGCAGAGATCTGGGGGCAGGGGTGAATCAGCCCCAGCATTTT
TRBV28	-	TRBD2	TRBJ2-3	CASSLPSGSTDTQYF	TGTGCCAGCAGTTTACCTAGCGGGAGCACAGATACGCAGTATTTT
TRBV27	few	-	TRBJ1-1	CASSSTVGFTEAFF	TGTGCCAGCAGTTCGACAGTCGGTTTCACTGAAGCTTTCTTT
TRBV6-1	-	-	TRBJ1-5	CASTPFPLGNQPQHF	TGTGCCAGCACCCCGTTCCCCCTTGGGAATCAGCCCCAGCATTTT
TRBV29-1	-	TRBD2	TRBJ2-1	CSAWELAGGEGEQFF	TGCAGCGCCTGGGAGCTAGCGGGAGGCGAAGGGGAGCAGTTCTTC
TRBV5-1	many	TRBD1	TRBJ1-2	CASSLADRGDGYTF	TGCGCCAGCAGCTTGGCGGACAGGGGGGATGGCTACACCTTC
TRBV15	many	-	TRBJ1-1	CATSALSRGMNTEAFF	TGTGCCACCAGCGCTCTTTCGCGGGGAATGAACACTGAAGCTTTCTTT
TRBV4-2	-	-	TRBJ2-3	CASSQLLWGSSTDTQYF	TGTGCCAGCAGCCAACTTCTGTGGGGGTCAAGCACAGATACGCAGTATTTT
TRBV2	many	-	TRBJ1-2	CASNRDFTLNYGYTF	TGTGCCAGCAACCGGGACTTTACCCTGAACTATGGCTACACCTTC
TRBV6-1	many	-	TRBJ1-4	CASNPPTGQATPTNEKLFF	TGTGCCAGCAACCCCCCAACGGGACAAGCGACACCAACTAATGAAAAACTGTTTTTT
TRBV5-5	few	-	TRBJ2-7	CASRPGAGTYEQYF	TGTGCCAGCCGCCCTGGGGCAGGGACCTACGAGCAGTACTTC
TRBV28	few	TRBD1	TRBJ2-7	CASSPGQGAASGEQYF	TGTGCCAGCAGTCCCGGACAGGGGGCGGCTAGTGGCGAGCAGTACTTC
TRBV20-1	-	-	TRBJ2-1	CSASGGGGYHEQFF	TGCAGTGCTAGCGGGGGAGGGGGGTATCATGAGCAGTTCTTC
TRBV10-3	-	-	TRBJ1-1	CAIRYQENTEAFF	TGTGCCATCAGGTATCAGGAGAACACTGAAGCTTTCTTT
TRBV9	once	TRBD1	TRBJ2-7	CASSVGPQGAYEQYF	TGTGCCAGCAGCGTAGGCCCGCAGGGGGCCTACGAGCAGTACTTC
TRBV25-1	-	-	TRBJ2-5	CASSEYGKSRFQETQYF	TGTGCCAGCAGTGAATACGGTAAAAGTCGCTTCCAAGAGACCCAGTACTTC
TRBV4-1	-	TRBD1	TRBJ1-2	CASSQERGLINYGYTF	TGCGCCAGCAGCCAAGAAAGGGGGCTCATTAACTATGGCTACACCTTC
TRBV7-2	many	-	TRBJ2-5	CASSLEGRETQYF	TGTGCCAGCAGCCTCGAGGGTCGAGAGACCCAGTACTTC
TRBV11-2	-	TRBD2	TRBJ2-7	CASGYPPTGTSGSLSEQYF	TGTGCCAGCGGGTACCCCCCTACCGGGACTAGCGGGAGTCTAAGCGAGCAGTACTTC
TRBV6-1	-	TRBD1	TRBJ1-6	CASNLRTGTNSPLHF	TGTGCCAGCAATTTACGGACAGGGACAAATTCACCCCTCCACTTT
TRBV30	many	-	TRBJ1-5	CAWSVMGLNQPQHF	TGTGCCTGGAGTGTTATGGGGTTGAATCAGCCCCAGCATTTT
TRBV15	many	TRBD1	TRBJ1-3	CATSPDRGGNTIYF	TGTGCCACCAGTCCGGACAGGGGGGGAAACACCATATATTTT
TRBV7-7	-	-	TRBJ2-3	CASSPHVTTSTDTQYF	TGTGCTAGCAGCCCGCACGTGACTACAAGCACAGATACGCAGTATTTT
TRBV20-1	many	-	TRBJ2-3	CSAGPAGRTDTQYF	TGCAGTGCTGGGCCGGCGGGACGCACAGATACGCAGTATTTT
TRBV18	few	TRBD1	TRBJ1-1	CASSDRGGNTEAFF	TGTGCCAGCTCAGACAGGGGGGGGAACACTGAAGCTTTCTTT
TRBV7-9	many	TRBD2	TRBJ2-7	CASSFGTSGNEQYF	TGTGCCAGCAGCTTCGGGACTAGCGGGAACGAGCAGTACTTC
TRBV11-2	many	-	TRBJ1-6	CASSLVRQGYNSPLHF	TGTGCCAGCAGCTTAGTGAGACAAGGTTATAATTCACCCCTCCACTTT
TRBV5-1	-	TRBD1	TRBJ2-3	CASSLLSGDRVSSSLSDTQYF	TGCGCCAGCAGCTTGTTATCCGGGGACAGGGTCAGCTCGTCCCTATCAGATACGCAGTATTTT
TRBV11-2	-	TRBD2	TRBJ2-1	CASGYPPTGTSITEQFF	TGTGCCAGCGGATACCCCCCTACCGGGACTAGCATTACTGAGCAGTTCTTC
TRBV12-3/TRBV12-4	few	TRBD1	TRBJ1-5	CASSPTGGREPQHF	TGTGCCAGCAGTCCGACAGGGGGCAGGGAGCCCCAGCATTTT
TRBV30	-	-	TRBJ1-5	CAWGAGNQPQHF	TGTGCCTGGGGGGCCGGAAATCAGCCCCAGCATTTT
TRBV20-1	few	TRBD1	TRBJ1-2	CSARGQGASGGYTF	TGCAGTGCTAGGGGACAGGGGGCCTCAGGTGGCTACACCTTC
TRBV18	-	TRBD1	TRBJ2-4	CASSPVGQGTKNIQYF	TGTGCCAGCTCACCCGTAGGACAGGGGACCAAAAACATTCAGTACTTC
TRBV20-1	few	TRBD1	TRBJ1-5	CSARSTFRTGGGQPQHF	TGCAGTGCTAGGTCAACATTTAGGACAGGGGGGGGTCAGCCCCAGCATTTT
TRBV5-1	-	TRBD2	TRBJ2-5	CASSFPGGGQETQYF	TGCGCCAGCAGCTTCCCGGGGGGGGGCCAAGAGACCCAGTACTTC
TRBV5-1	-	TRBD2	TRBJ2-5	CASSFREGETQYF	TGCGCCAGCAGCTTCCGGGAGGGGGAGACCCAGTACTTC
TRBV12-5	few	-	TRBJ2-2	CASAPGGGTTGELFF	TGTGCTAGTGCCCCCGGGGGCGGGACAACCGGGGAGCTGTTTTTT
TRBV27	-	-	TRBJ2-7	CASSSGGESYEQYF	TGTGCCAGCAGTTCCGGGGGCGAAAGCTACGAGCAGTACTTC
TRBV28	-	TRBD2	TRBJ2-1	CASSFGLGMDEQFF	TGTGCCAGCAGCTTTGGACTAGGTATGGATGAGCAGTTCTTC
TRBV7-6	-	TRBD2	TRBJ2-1	CASNFRLADEQFF	TGTGCCAGCAACTTCCGACTAGCAGACGAGCAGTTCTTC
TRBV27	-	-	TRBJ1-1	CASGLQGREAFF	TGTGCCAGCGGCTTGCAGGGACGCGAAGCTTTCTTT
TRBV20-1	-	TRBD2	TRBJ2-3	CSARPNRGLAGVDTQYF	TGCAGTGCTAGACCAAACCGGGGACTAGCGGGAGTGGATACGCAGTATTTT
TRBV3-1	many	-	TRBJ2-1	CASSSQYNEQFF	TGTGCCAGCAGCTCCCAATACAATGAGCAGTTCTTC
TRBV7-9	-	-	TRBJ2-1	CAQDGLATYNEQFF	TGTGCCCAGGACGGACTCGCGACCTACAATGAGCAGTTCTTC
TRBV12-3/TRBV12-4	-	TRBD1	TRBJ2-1	CASRKPLGQGRFF	TGTGCCAGCAGAAAACCCTTAGGACAGGGAAGGTTCTTC
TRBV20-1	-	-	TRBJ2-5	CSATPGGPEETQYF	TGCAGCGCTACCCCCGGGGGGCCCGAAGAGACCCAGTACTTC
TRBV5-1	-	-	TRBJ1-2	CASSLDKPNYGYTF	TGCGCCAGCAGCTTGGACAAACCAAACTATGGCTACACCTTC